In this sample, the clone carrying this TCR beta chain turned up once. This specimen comes from a study of blood T cell repertoires in COVID-19. Study summary: Samples came from the United States, Italy and Spain, spanning acute and convalescent COVID-19. Nucleic acid was either cDNA or gDNA, and it came from T cells, B-cell-depleted T cells, or PBMCs.

V lost 0 bases and J 7 bases, leaving 13 bases between the germline ends. The CDR3 is 14 amino acids. The germline V gene encodes CDR1 GTSNPN and CDR2 SVGIG (reference sequence). Original analysis: Nucleated cell number was recorded as an estimate derived from reference gene primer amplification. This table comes from immunoSEQ multiplex PCR, and its TCRdb copy is limited to in-frame clones, with some not included. V and J calls and clone size follow that table, whereas D and trimming were derived from the DNA. This sample has about 100,000 clones; roughly 90% occur once, and the top ten carry 5.5% to 6.5%.

The rearrangement joins TRBV30 to TRBJ2-4; D gene unclear. Material: peripheral blood. The clonotype originates from a woman in her sixties with acute or convalescent COVID-19. The CDR3 reads CAWSVGLERNIQYF. The CDR3 nucleotides are TGTGCCTGGAGTGTTGGTCTGGAGCGCAACATTCAGTACTTC.